This T cell receptor (beta chain) derives from a study of blood T cell repertoires in COVID-19. About the research overall: Specimens from acute and convalescent COVID-19 originated in the United States, Italy and Spain. The analysed material was cDNA or gDNA that came from T cells, B-cell-depleted T cells, or PBMCs.

Original handling: Cell counts per sample came from amplifying reference gene primers. TCRdb keeps only in-frame clones here, not all; method: immunoSEQ multiplex PCR. V, J and clone size were drawn from that table, and D and trimming were deduced from the DNA. The table records about 160,000 clones, about 85% of them present only once. The CDR3 sequence is 14 residues long. The germline V gene encodes CDR1 SNHLY and CDR2 FYNNEI. With 6 bases clipped from V and 4 bases from J, the junction kept 5 bases outside the gene matches. The material sequenced was peripheral blood. The J gene is TRBJ2-7, the V gene TRBV2; 11 bases map to TRBD2. The source of this sequence is a man between 65 and 79 years old who had recovered from COVID-19. CDR3 nucleotides: TGTGCCAGCAGAACTAGCGGGAGTGGGTACGAGCAGTACTTC. The encoded protein is CASRTSGSGYEQYF.